A single sample gave rise to the 20 T cell receptor beta chains below, sequenced in a study of blood T cells in healthy people across ages. The authors ran a second PCR of about 6 to 11 cycles using a sample-barcoded 5' primer and a J-beta primer mix. Each CDR3 protein is one row after TCRdb ran MiXCR on the 5' RACE reads. The sample has 760,000 or so distinct CDR3 sequences; roughly 25% are singletons. These data were also reused for a study on T cells of mothers and their children.

Sequenced: blood. These receptors were taken from a boy aged 5-17 years in good health.

The chain has TRBV18 and TRBJ1-3, with D unclear. CDR3 length: 14 residues. Between the trimmed V and J ends, which lost 1 base and 0 bases, there was a span of 4 bases. Germline-derived CDR1 and CDR2 are KGHSH and LQKENI. CDR3 region: CASSPQDSGNTIYF. DNA of the CDR3: TGTGCCAGCTCACCACAAGACTCTGGAAACACCATATATTTT.

The rearrangement uses TRBV6-1 and TRBJ2-3; 12 nucleotides match TRBD2. Germline CDR1 and CDR2: MNHNS and SASEGT. V shed 6 bases and J 7 bases; nucleotides not matched to a gene: 8. CDR3 size: 15 residues. CDR3 amino acids: CASSPTSGSIYTQYF. CDR3 DNA: TGTGCCAGCAGCCCGACTAGCGGGAGTATATATACGCAGTATTTT.

This clonotype has just one count. The V call is TRBV5-1, the J call TRBJ1-1; perhaps TRBD1 as D (5 bases). The germline V gene encodes CDR1 SGHRS and CDR2 YFSETQ. This CDR3 contains 16 residues. V lost 4 bases, J lost 3 bases, and 19 bases lay in between. The CDR3 DNA sequence: TGCGCCAGCAGCCCGGGGGAGGGTAGCGGATACACTGAAGCTTTCTTT. Translating it yields CASSPGEGSGYTEAFF.

V is TRBV12-3 or TRBV12-4 and J is TRBJ1-2, with 8 bases identical to TRBD1. The ends lost 6 bases at V and 4 bases at J; junction bases unmatched: 7. This CDR3 has 14 residues. CDR3 nucleotides: TGTGCCAGCAGCTCGGGACAGGAGAGCTATGGCTACACCTTC. Its translation: CASSSGQESYGYTF.

The chain carries TRBV20-1 and TRBJ2-3, with 8 bases that match TRBD2. CDR1 and CDR2 from the germline V gene are DFQATT and SNEGSKA (reference sequence). The CDR3 loop spans 16 amino acids. V shed 6 bases and J 6 bases; nucleotides not matched to a gene: 17. The CDR3 DNA reads as TGCAGTGCATCAAGCCTGGCTAGCGGGCGTCCCGATACGCAGTATTTT. Its protein product is CSASSLASGRPDTQYF.

The chain combines TRBV15 with TRBJ2-7, with D perhaps being TRBD1 or TRBD2 (5 bases each). The CDR3 contains 15 residues. From germline, CDR1 is LNHNV and CDR2 YYDKDF (reference sequence). With 5 bases removed from V and 0 bases from J, the gap between germline ends came to 14 bases. The CDR3 DNA is TGTGCCACCAGCGGACCTAGGGACGCCTCCTACGAGCAGTACTTC. Protein: CATSGPRDASYEQYF.

The rearrangement joins TRBV9 to TRBJ2-3; 8 nucleotides align to TRBD2. This CDR3 comprises 14 residues. V dropped 7 bases and J dropped 4; count of bases not matched to a gene: 8. Germline-derived CDR1 and CDR2 are SGDLS and YYNGEE. CDR3 sequence reads: CASADGGVADTQYF. In DNA form, the CDR3 reads TGTGCCAGCGCTGACGGGGGGGTGGCAGATACGCAGTATTTT.

This clonotype was seen only a few times. The rearrangement joins TRBV24-1 to TRBJ2-3; D call uncertain. The V and J ends lost 3 bases and 4 bases respectively, with 10 bases between them. This CDR3 has 14 amino acids. Germline V gene lookup returns CDR1 KGHDR and CDR2 SFDVKD. CDR3 nucleotide sequence: TGTGCCACCAGTGATCGAGGTCCCCCAGATACGCAGTATTTT. The encoded protein is CATSDRGPPDTQYF.

This clonotype was observed a handful of times. The chain combines TRBV5-5 with TRBJ2-5; the D gene could be TRBD1 or TRBD2 (5 bases each). V was cut by 3 bases and J by 2 bases, with 11 bases left in between. The CDR3 has 14 amino acids. Per germline, CDR1 SGHKS and CDR2 YYEKEE (reference sequence). This CDR3 reads CASSWGSGQETQYF. The DNA of the CDR3 is TGTGCCAGCAGCTGGGGCTCGGGACAAGAGACCCAGTACTTC.

This clonotype was counted only a few times. The CDR3 bases are TGCAGTGCTTCCGGGACTACCTATAGCAATCAGCCCCAGCATTTT. This sequence encodes CSASGTTYSNQPQHF. J is TRBJ1-5 and V is TRBV20-1, with a possible D match to TRBD1 (5 bases). This CDR3 contains 15 residues. The germline gives CDR1 DFQATT, CDR2 SNEGSKA (reference sequence). Trimming removed 5 bases at V and 0 bases at J, with 14 bases between.

This clonotype was found a few times. One end of the junction is discordant with germline, which a read error may explain. The rearrangement joins TRBV20-1 to TRBJ2-4; D gene ambiguous. The germline V gene encodes CDR1 DFQATT and CDR2 SNEGSKA (reference sequence). This CDR3 is built from 15 residues. CDR3 amino acids: CSARVPRTSKNIRYF. The CDR3 region has the DNA TGCAGTGCTAGAGTTCCTCGAACATCCAAAAACATTCGGTACTTC.

The chain joins TRBV20-1 to TRBJ2-5, with D perhaps assigned TRBD1 or TRBD2 (5 bases each). With the DNA end fitting TRBJ2-7 better, the J assignment may be wrong. The CDR3 contains 11 residues. CDR1 and CDR2 (germline): DFQATT, SNEGSKA (reference sequence). CDR3 DNA sequence: TGCAGCTATGGGGGTGATGACGAGCAGTACTTC. Translation: CSYGGDDEQYF.

As to this clonotype: An end of the junction differs from the germline gene, which may be a read error. The V and J genes are TRBV5-5 and TRBJ1-6, with D possibly TRBD1 on 6 matching bases. The CDR3 contains 12 residues. Germline V lookup: CDR1 SGHKS, CDR2 YYEKEE (reference sequence). The CDR3 loop is CASNLLQGSNAF. DNA of the CDR3: TGTGCCAGCAACCTGCTACAGGGAAGTAACGCCTTT.

In this sample, this clonotype turned up a few times. The chain couples TRBV12-3 or TRBV12-4 to TRBJ1-5, with D possibly matching TRBD1 (5 bases). The CDR3 loop spans 14 amino acids. V was shortened by 7 bases and J by 2 bases, with 12 bases between the two germline ends. CDR3 protein: CASNSWGGNQPQHF. CDR3 bases: TGTGCCAGCAACTCTTGGGGGGGCAATCAGCCCCAGCATTTT.

This chain connects TRBV29-1 to TRBJ2-5, with D tentatively TRBD2 (6 bases). This CDR3 has 16 amino acids. V shed 6 bases and J shed 7 bases, with 27 bases lying between them. Per the germline V gene, CDR1 is SQVTM and CDR2 is ANQGSEA. The DNA for the CDR3 is TGCAGCGTACCGGTGGAACATCACGTCCAGGGAGGGACCCAGTACTTC. Translating it yields CSVPVEHHVQGGTQYF.

The chain uses TRBV20-1 and TRBJ1-4; D is undetermined. The V end lost 5 bases, the J end lost 6 bases, and 13 bases lay between the germline ends. This CDR3 has 13 amino acids. Germline V lookup: CDR1 DFQATT, CDR2 SNEGSKA (reference sequence). CDR3 DNA sequence: TGCAGTGCTTCCGGGGTACGGGATGAAAAACTGTTTTTT. Protein sequence: CSASGVRDEKLFF.

This clonotype has a handful of counts. The genes are TRBV6-5 and TRBJ2-5; D is uncertain. This CDR3 has 14 amino acids. Germline V lookup: CDR1 MNHEY, CDR2 SVGAGI. V was trimmed by 0 bases and J by 7 bases, leaving 12 bases between them. In DNA form, the CDR3 reads TGTGCCAGCAGTTACTCGGGCAAGGCCGGGACCCAGTACTTC. Translating gives CASSYSGKAGTQYF.

This clonotype appeared a few times. This sequence joins TRBV29-1 and TRBJ2-5; 8 bases map to TRBD1. The DNA end is more similar to TRBJ2-1, so the J call may be wrong. Per the germline V gene, CDR1 is SQVTM and CDR2 is ANQGSEA. The CDR3 has 13 amino acids. The CDR3 bases are TGCAGCGTTGACCTCGACAGGGGCAATGAGCAGTTCTTC. Its translation: CSVDLDRGNEQFF.

The table lists this clonotype with a few counts. The chain links TRBV9 to TRBJ2-7; 9 nucleotides match TRBD1. This CDR3 is 15 amino acids long. Germline CDR1 SGDLS, CDR2 YYNGEE. The J segment lost 3 bases and the V segment lost 1 base, leaving 5 bases of the junction unmatched. This CDR3 is CASSVTDRGGYEQYF. The CDR3 coding sequence is TGTGCCAGCAGCGTAACGGACAGGGGTGGCTACGAGCAGTACTTC.

The chain recombines TRBV12-3 or TRBV12-4 with TRBJ2-5; D uncertain. The CDR3 is made up of 11 amino acids. V lost 5 bases and J lost 9, with 10 bases in between. This chain's CDR3 is CASSDLGAQYF. DNA for the CDR3: TGTGCCAGCAGTGACTTGGGCGCCCAGTACTTC.